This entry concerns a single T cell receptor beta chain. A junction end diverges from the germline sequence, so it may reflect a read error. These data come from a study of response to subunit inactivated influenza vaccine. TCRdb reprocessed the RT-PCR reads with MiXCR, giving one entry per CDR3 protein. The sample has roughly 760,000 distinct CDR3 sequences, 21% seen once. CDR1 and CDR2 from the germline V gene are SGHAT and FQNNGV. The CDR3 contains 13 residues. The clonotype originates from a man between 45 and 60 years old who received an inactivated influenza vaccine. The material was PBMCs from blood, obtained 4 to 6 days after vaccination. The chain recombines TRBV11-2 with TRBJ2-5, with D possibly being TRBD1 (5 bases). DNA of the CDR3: TGTGCCAGCACCTTAGGGAAGGGGCAGACCCAGTACTTC. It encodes CASTLGKGQTQYF. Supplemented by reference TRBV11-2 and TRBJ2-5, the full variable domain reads EAGVAQSPRYKIIEKRQSVAFWCNPISGHATLYWYQQILGQGPKLLIQFQNNGVVDDSQLPKDRFSAERLKGVDSTLKIQPAKLEDSAVYLCASTLGKGQTQYFGPGTRLLVL.